The rows below give T cell receptor beta chains drawn from one sample of a study of shared clonotypes between healthy human individuals. Method: immunoSEQ multiplex PCR; TCRdb's copy keeps in-frame clones and lacks some. Among over a million clones listed, around 78% were seen once. Sequenced material: memory CD4+ T cells from PBMCs. Every receptor here comes from a man aged 18 to 30 in good health. Some clones in this sample may be carry-over from other donors' samples. Both conserved end residues are part of each CDR3. D genes are given only for firm matches. The size of a clone is reported for some rows only, either as once, few or many, or as a class for expanded clones.

j_call,d_call,clone_size,v_call,cdr3_nt,cdr3_aa
TRBJ1-4,-,-,TRBV19,TGTGCCAGTAGTACTGGACAGACTCCAAATGAAAAACTGTTTTTT,CASSTGQTPNEKLFF
TRBJ2-7,-,-,TRBV6-6,TGTGCCAGCAGCTGTTACGAGCAGTACTTC,CASSCYEQYF
TRBJ1-1,-,-,TRBV4-1,TGCGCCAGCAGCTCACCTACAAGGTACACTGAAACTTTCTTT,CASSSPTRYTETFF
TRBJ1-5,TRBD1,-,TRBV2,TGTGCCAGCAGTGGGGTGGGACAGTATCAGCCCCAGCATTTT,CASSGVGQYQPQHF
TRBJ2-7,TRBD1,-,TRBV28,TGTGCCAGCAGTCAAACAGGGGGCTACGAGCAGTACTTC,CASSQTGGYEQYF
TRBJ2-5,-,-,TRBV5-1,TGCGCCAGCAGCTTGGTCACCACCACAGAGACCCAGTACTTC,CASSLVTTTETQYF
TRBJ2-1,TRBD2,-,TRBV9,TGTGCCAGCAGCGCTCTAGCGGGGGTACCCTACAATGAGCAGTTCTTC,CASSALAGVPYNEQFF
TRBJ2-7,TRBD1,-,TRBV7-2,TGTGCCAGCAGCTTCCGGGACAGCCACTACGAGCAGTACTTC,CASSFRDSHYEQYF
TRBJ2-1,TRBD2,-,TRBV28,TGTGCCAGCAGCTCCCCCGGGACTAATAACAATGAGCAGTTCTTC,CASSSPGTNNNEQFF
TRBJ2-6,-,-,TRBV10-3,TGTGCCATCAGCGCAGGGGTTGGGGCCAACGTCCTGACTTTC,CAISAGVGANVLTF
TRBJ2-7,TRBD2,-,TRBV5-3,TGTGCCAGAAGCTTGTCTAGCGGGAGTTCCTACGAGCAGTACTTC,CARSLSSGSSYEQYF
TRBJ2-7,TRBD2,-,TRBV30,TGTGCCTGGAGTCGCGGGGGTCCACGCGAGCAGTACTTC,CAWSRGGPREQYF
TRBJ2-7,TRBD1,-,TRBV13,TGTGCCAGCAGCGACGACAGGGCTCGCGAGCAGTACTTC,CASSDDRAREQYF
TRBJ1-3,-,-,TRBV4-3,TGCGCCAGCAGCCAAGGGCCAGGAAACACCATATATTTT,CASSQGPGNTIYF
TRBJ1-1,-,many,TRBV2,TGTGCCAGCAGTGGGCCCTTTGGGGGAGACACTGAAGCTTTCTTT,CASSGPFGGDTEAFF
TRBJ2-3,TRBD2,-,TRBV6-1,TGTGCCAGCAGTGAACAAGGGACTAGCGCCGATACGCAGTATTTT,CASSEQGTSADTQYF
TRBJ1-2,TRBD1,-,TRBV7-3,TGTGCCAGCTCCCCCGGGACAGGGGAATATGGCTACACCTTC,CASSPGTGEYGYTF